The subject of this entry is one T cell receptor (beta chain). V lost 2 bases and J 5 bases, leaving 10 bases between the germline ends. The CDR3 runs to 13 residues. Germline lookup yields CDR1 SGHRS and CDR2 YFSETQ. Original processing methods: Estimation of nucleated cell counts was performed using reference gene primer amplification. The repertoire was sequenced with immunoSEQ multiplex PCR; TCRdb's copy has only in-frame clones and lacks some. V and J calls and clone size are as listed in that table; D and trimming were resolved from the DNA. The sample lists some 250,000 clones; more than 80% were seen once. This record comes from a study of blood T cell repertoires in COVID-19. Study details: Italy, Spain and the United States were the sources of the convalescent and acute COVID-19 samples. The analysed material was cDNA or gDNA that came from T cells, B-cell-depleted T cells, or PBMCs.

The receptor comes from a man aged 25 to 40 who had recovered from COVID-19. Input material: peripheral blood. V gene TRBV5-1 combines with J gene TRBJ2-5, with D possibly TRBD2 on 6 matching bases. The CDR3 loop reads CASSFGLAETQYF. Here the CDR3 DNA reads TGCGCCAGCAGCTTTGGGCTAGCGGAGACCCAGTACTTC.